This T cell receptor beta chain originates from a study of blood T cells in healthy people across ages (dated by TCRdb to about 2015). Notes on the research overall: In model experiments, template switching captured roughly one uniquely barcoded TCR beta cDNA molecule for every two T cells. The study measured age-related changes in TCR beta repertoire diversity using deep sequencing normalized with unique cDNA molecular identifiers. Donors were grouped into four age groups: young (average roughly 15 years), middle-aged (39), aged (over 55) and long-lived (approximately 75). To avoid experimental bias, donors of different ages were randomly spread across the sequencing lanes. Two additional independent replicas of 1 million unique cDNA reads from the same blood draw were analyzed for two donors (one aged 18 to 30 and one aged 80 or older).

The donors were around 39 Caucasian individuals from Russia, aged roughly 6 to 90 years, who were systemically healthy. Each donor gave about 9.7 milliliters of peripheral blood, drawn into EDTA-treated Vacutainer tubes. Ficoll-Paque density-gradient centrifugation was used to isolate PBMCs, with at least 7 million obtained per sample. Trizol reagent was used to extract total RNA from the PBMCs, yielding at least 5 micrograms per sample. For every donor, flow cytometry on a PBMC aliquot measured the percentage of naive CD45RAhigh/CD27high T cells. The library was built by means of 5' RACE. The instrument was an Illumina HiSeq 2500. The second PCR ran for roughly 7 to 11 cycles and used a J-beta primer mix along with a sample-barcoded 5' primer. Each TCR beta cDNA molecule received a unique molecular identifier from a template-switch 5' adaptor carrying 12 random nucleotides. Each sample yielded at least 2.5 million CDR3-containing paired-end reads. The Mint cDNA synthesis kit, primed by a TRBC-specific oligonucleotide, was used to synthesize first-strand cDNA from all RNA. Following uracil-DNA glycosylase treatment, all cDNA underwent a first 18-cycle PCR with the universal primers M1SS and BC2_uni_R. For the original study's pipeline: For normalization, 1 million high-quality reads, each with a distinct molecular identifier, were randomly selected from each sample. Reads with shared molecular identifiers were discarded instead of being binned into consensus sequences. MiTCR, set to a Q25 quality threshold and the strictest error-elimination algorithm, was used for CDR3 identification, clonotype clustering and error correction. A nonparametric unseen species model using Euler transformation provided a lower-bound estimate of total TCR beta diversity. Clones were called with MiXCR by TCRdb after fastp trimmed the public reads at Q25, and only in-frame beta chains were retained. Each CDR3 protein appears once, grouped with its most common genes and DNA. TCRdb, not the original authors, processed these V and J calls. Here the sample has about 1.6 million distinct CDR3 sequences; approximately 32% occur a single time. The ten top clones hold 11% of the sample.

The CDR3 covers 14 residues, taking in both the cysteine and the phenylalanine. Only the CDR3 portion is preserved as DNA: 42 bases, with reading frame beginning at the first base. Ends trimmed: V by 6 bases, J by 7 bases; bases unmatched to a gene: 14. CDR1 and CDR2, looked up from the germline V gene (reference sequence), are DFQATT and SNEGSKA. This clonotype was observed a handful of times. This clone's antigen is unknown. Qualities for individual bases were not recorded, and no much larger clone is one base off. What the study reported, not specific to this receptor: Observed TCR beta diversity per million T cells fell roughly linearly with age, and a significant reduction was already apparent by age around 39. Estimates of total diversity based on one million sequenced T cells were regarded as lower bounds and as underestimates. Donor CMV infection status was unknown, potentially confounding age-related changes in expanded clonotypes. The percentage of naive T cells measured by flow cytometry correlated strongly with observed TCR beta diversity. Conclusive comparison of naive and antigen-experienced compartments was prevented by the profiling of bulk unsorted PBMCs. The long-lived group showed more naive CD4+ T cells, fewer expanded clones and increased TCR diversity than the aged group, suggesting age selection.

The rearranged segments are TRBV20-1 and TRBJ1-2, with 7 central nucleotides matching TRBD1. The source of this sequence is a woman aged 25-40 years in good health. The sequencing sample was made of blood. The DNA is as follows: TGCAGTGCACCTAAGACAGGGAATATGGGTGGCTACACCTTC. This translates into CSAPKTGNMGGYTF.